This T cell receptor beta chain was identified in a study of a mutant IDH1 vaccine in newly diagnosed glioma. Study information: Treated patients, approximately 60% male and around 40% female, averaged approximately 40 years of age. Before enrollment, patients got radiotherapy alone, temozolomide alone, or mostly the combination. Study results and limitations: Immune responses induced by vaccination arose in 93.3% of the patients.

Time point meaning: week 35, safety follow-up. Doses comprised 300 ug of mutant IDH1 20-mer peptide each, plus topical imiquimod. Weeks 1, 3, 5, 7, 11, 15, 19 and 23 were when patients received their eight vaccinations. This clone occurred once. Its antigen is unidentified. Germline lookup yields CDR1 SGHVS and CDR2 FQNEAQ. Trimming at V came to 3 bases and at J to 6 bases, leaving 8 bases not matched to a gene. The CDR3 covers 15 residues. Sequenced by immunoSEQ multiplex PCR; TCRdb stores in-frame clones only, minus some. Here the sample spans just over 65,000 clones, around 82% being singletons. This TCR was recovered from a man between 18 and 35 years old with glioma. The material was PBMCs, obtained from a glioma patient whose treatment included an IDH1 peptide vaccine. The J gene is TRBJ1-5, the V gene TRBV7-8, with 7 bases aligning to TRBD1. The CDR3, as DNA: TGTGCCAGCAGCTTTGACAGGGCGGCGGGTCAGCCCCAGCATTTT. This codes for CASSFDRAAGQPQHF. The full variable domain, its missing parts supplied by reference TRBV7-8 and TRBJ1-5, is GAGVSQSPRYKVAKRGQDVALRCDPISGHVSLFWYQQALGQGPEFLTYFQNEAQLDKSGLPSDRFFAERPEGSVSTLKIQRTQQEDSAVYLCASSFDRAAGQPQHFGDGTRLSIL.